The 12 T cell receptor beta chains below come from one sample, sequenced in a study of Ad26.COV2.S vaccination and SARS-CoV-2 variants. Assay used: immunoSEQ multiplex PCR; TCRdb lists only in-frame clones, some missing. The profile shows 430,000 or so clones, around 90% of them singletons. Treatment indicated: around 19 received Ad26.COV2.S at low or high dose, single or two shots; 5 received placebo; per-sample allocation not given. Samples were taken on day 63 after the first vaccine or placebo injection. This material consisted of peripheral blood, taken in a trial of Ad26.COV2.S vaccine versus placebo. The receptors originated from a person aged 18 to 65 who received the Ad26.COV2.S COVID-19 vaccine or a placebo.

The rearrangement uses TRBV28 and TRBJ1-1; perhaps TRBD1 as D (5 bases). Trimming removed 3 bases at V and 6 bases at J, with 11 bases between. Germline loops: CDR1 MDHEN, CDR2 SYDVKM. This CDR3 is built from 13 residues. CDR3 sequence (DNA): TGTGCCAGCAGTTTTGGGGCTTGGGCTGAAGCTTTCTTT. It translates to CASSFGAWAEAFF. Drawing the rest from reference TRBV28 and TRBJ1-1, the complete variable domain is DVKVTQSSRYLVKRTGEKVFLECVQDMDHENMFWYRQDPGLGLRLIYFSYDVKMKEKGDIPEGYSVSREKKERFSLILESASTNQTSMYLCASSFGAWAEAFFGQGTRLTVV.

CDR3 DNA: TGTGCCAGCAGTTTTTGGGAGTACGAGCAGTACTTC. It is translated as CASSFWEYEQYF. The chain carries TRBV12-3 or TRBV12-4 and TRBJ2-7, with TRBD2 as a possible D gene (5 bases). Trimming took 3 bases from V and 4 from J, leaving 7 bases between them. This CDR3 has 12 residues.

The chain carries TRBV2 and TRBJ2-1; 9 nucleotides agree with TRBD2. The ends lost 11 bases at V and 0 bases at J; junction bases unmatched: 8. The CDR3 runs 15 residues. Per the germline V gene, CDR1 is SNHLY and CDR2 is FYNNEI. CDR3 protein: CADKSGRSSYNEQFF. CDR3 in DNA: TGTGCCGACAAAAGCGGGAGGAGCTCCTACAATGAGCAGTTCTTC.

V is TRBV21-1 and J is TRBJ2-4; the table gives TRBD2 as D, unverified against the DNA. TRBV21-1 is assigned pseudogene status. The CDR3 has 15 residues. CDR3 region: CASTVGRFPKNIQYF. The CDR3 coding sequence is TGTGCCAGCACGGTCGGGAGGTTTCCAAAAAACATTCAGTACTTC.

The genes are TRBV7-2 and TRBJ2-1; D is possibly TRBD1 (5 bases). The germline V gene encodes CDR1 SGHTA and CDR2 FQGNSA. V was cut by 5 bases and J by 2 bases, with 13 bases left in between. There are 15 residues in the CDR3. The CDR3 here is CASSPPGITYNEQFF. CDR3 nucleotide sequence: TGTGCCAGCAGCCCGCCAGGGATCACCTACAATGAGCAGTTCTTC.

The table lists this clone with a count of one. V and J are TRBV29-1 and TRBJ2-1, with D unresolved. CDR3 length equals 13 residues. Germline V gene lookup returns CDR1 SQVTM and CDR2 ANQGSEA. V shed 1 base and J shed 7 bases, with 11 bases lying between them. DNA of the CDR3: TGCAGCGTTGAAGTGGGTGGCCGGAATGAGCAGTTCTTC. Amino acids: CSVEVGGRNEQFF.

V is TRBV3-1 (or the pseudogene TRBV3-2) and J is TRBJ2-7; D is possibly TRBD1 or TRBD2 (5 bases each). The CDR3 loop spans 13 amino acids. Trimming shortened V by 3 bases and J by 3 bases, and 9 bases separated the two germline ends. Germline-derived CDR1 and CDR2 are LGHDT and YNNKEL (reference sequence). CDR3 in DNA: TGTGCCAGCAGCCACGGGGCATACTACGAGCAGTACTTC. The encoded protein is CASSHGAYYEQYF.

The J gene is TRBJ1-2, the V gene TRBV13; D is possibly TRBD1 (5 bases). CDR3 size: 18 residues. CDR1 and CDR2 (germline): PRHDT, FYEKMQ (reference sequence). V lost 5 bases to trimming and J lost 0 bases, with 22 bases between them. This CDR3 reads CASSDTRGAFESNYGYTF. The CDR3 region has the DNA TGTGCCAGCAGCGATACCCGAGGGGCTTTCGAATCTAACTATGGCTACACCTTC.

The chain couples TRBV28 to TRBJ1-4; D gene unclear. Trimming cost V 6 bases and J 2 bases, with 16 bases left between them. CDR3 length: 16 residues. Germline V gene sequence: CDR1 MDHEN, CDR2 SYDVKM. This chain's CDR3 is CASSRGYRVTNEKLFF. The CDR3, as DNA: TGTGCCAGCAGCCGAGGTTACCGGGTCACTAATGAAAAACTGTTTTTT.

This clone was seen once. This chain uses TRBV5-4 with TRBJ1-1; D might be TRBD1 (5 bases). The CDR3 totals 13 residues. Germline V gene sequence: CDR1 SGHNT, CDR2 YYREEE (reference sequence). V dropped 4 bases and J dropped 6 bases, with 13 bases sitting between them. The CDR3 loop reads CASSQQGGAEAFF. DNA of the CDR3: TGTGCCAGCAGCCAGCAGGGTGGCGCTGAAGCTTTCTTT.

The chain's CDR3 is CASSLSLIGELFF. The CDR3 DNA sequence: TGTGCCAGCAGTTTATCGTTGATCGGGGAGCTGTTTTTT. The J gene is TRBJ2-2, the V gene TRBV27; no firm D call. V dropped 0 bases and J dropped 7 bases, with 6 bases sitting between them. CDR1 and CDR2 (germline): MNHEY, SMNVEV (reference sequence). There are 13 residues in the CDR3.

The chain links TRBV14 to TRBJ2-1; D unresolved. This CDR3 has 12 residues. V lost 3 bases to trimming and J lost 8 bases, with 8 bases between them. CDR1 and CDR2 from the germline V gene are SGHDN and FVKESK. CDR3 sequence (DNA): TGTGCCAGCAGCCAGATCTGGGATGAGCAGTTCTTC. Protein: CASSQIWDEQFF.